These 18 T cell receptor beta chains were sequenced from one sample in a study of blood T cell repertoires in COVID-19. The method was immunoSEQ multiplex PCR; TCRdb's version includes in-frame clones alone and lacks a portion of them. Of 75,000 to 85,000 clones detected, roughly 85% appear once; the ten largest clones hold 11%. The sample taken for sequencing was peripheral blood. These receptors were collected from a man aged 60 to 75 with COVID-19, enrolled during active disease.

The chain carries TRBV2 and TRBJ2-7; 9 nucleotides match TRBD1. The CDR3 runs to 15 residues. Germline V gene data show CDR1 as SNHLY and CDR2 as FYNNEI. Trimming took 6 bases from V and 6 from J; bases not matched to a gene: 12. CDR3 in amino acids: CASSASQGAGGEQYF. In DNA form, the CDR3 reads TGTGCCAGCAGCGCTTCACAGGGGGCTGGGGGCGAGCAGTACTTC. Combining the CDR3 with reference TRBV2 and TRBJ2-7 gives the whole variable domain EPEVTQTPSHQVTQMGQEVILRCVPISNHLYFYWYRQILGQKVEFLVSFYNNEISEKSEIFDDQFSVERPDGSNFTLKIRSTKLEDSAMYFCASSASQGAGGEQYFGPGTRLTVT.

The CDR3, as DNA: TGTGCCAGTATTCCCACGGACAGGGTTTCCTATGGCTACACCTTC. It yields the protein CASIPTDRVSYGYTF. The rearrangement links TRBV19 to TRBJ1-2; 8 bases are shared with TRBD1. The V gene's germline CDR1 is LNHDA and CDR2 SQIVND (reference sequence). V lost 7 bases to trimming and J lost 4 bases; unmatched junction nucleotides: 11. The CDR3 totals 15 residues. Full variable domain (outside the CDR3, taken from reference TRBV19 and TRBJ1-2): DGGITQSPKYLFRKEGQNVTLSCEQNLNHDAMYWYRQDPGQGLRLIYYSQIVNDFQKGDIAEGYSVSREKKESFPLTVTSAQKNPTAFYLCASIPTDRVSYGYTFGSGTRLTVV.

This sequence joins TRBV7-9 and TRBJ2-7; the D gene is possibly TRBD1 (6 bases). Germline V gene data show CDR1 as SEHNR and CDR2 as FQNEAQ (reference sequence). V was clipped by 1 base and J by 0 bases, with 7 bases between them. The CDR3 extends over 14 amino acids. CDR3 residues: CASSLGGLSYEQYF. DNA for the CDR3: TGTGCCAGCAGCTTAGGGGGGCTCTCCTACGAGCAGTACTTC.

This chain uses TRBV5-4 with TRBJ2-5; possibly TRBD2 for D (7 bases). Trimming shortened V by 0 bases and J by 5 bases, and 14 bases separated the two germline ends. The V gene's germline CDR1 is SGHNT and CDR2 YYREEE (reference sequence). This CDR3 spans 15 amino acids. The CDR3 DNA reads TGTGCCAGCAGCTTGGCCGCGGGGGCGGATGAGACCCAGTACTTC. Encoded protein: CASSLAAGADETQYF.

The gene calls are TRBV25-1 and TRBJ2-5; D might be TRBD1 (8 bases). Deletions cut 8 bases from V and 4 bases from J, with 17 bases between. Germline V gene sequence: CDR1 MGHDK, CDR2 SYGVNS. This CDR3 has 14 amino acids. In DNA form, the CDR3 reads TGTGCCAGCGGCCGACAGGGGAGGGGAGAGACCCAGTACTTC. Its translation: CASGRQGRGETQYF. The full variable domain, with the rest looked up from reference TRBV25-1 and TRBJ2-5, is EADIYQTPRYLVIGTGKKITLECSQTMGHDKMYWYQQDPGMELHLIHYSYGVNSTEKGDLSSESTVSRIRTEHFPLTLESARPSHTSQYLCASGRQGRGETQYFGPGTRLLVL.

The CDR3 protein is CSAGGEKLFF. DNA of the CDR3: TGCAGCGCCGGTGGTGAAAAACTGTTTTTT. The chain employs TRBV29-1 and TRBJ1-4; the D is unclear. Germline loops: CDR1 SQVTM, CDR2 ANQGSEA. CDR3 length: 10 residues. V gave up 7 bases and J gave up 7 bases, with 7 bases separating them.

The J gene is TRBJ1-3, the V gene TRBV2; 8 bases agree with TRBD1. Germline V lookup: CDR1 SNHLY, CDR2 FYNNEI. The CDR3 has 14 residues. J was trimmed by 3 bases and V by 6 bases; bases with no gene match: 4. CDR3 nucleotide sequence: TGTGCCAGCAGAGACAGGGGTGGTGGAAACACCATATATTTT. Amino acid sequence: CASRDRGGGNTIYF.

This clone was observed a few times. The chain has TRBV5-1 and TRBJ1-1, with TRBD1 matching over 7 bases. Germline assignment: CDR1 SGHRS and CDR2 YFSETQ. This CDR3 has 15 amino acids. J lost 6 bases, V lost 0 bases, and 8 bases had no gene match. DNA for the CDR3: TGCGCCAGCAGCTTGGCCCCCTCAGGGGGTTCTGAAGCTTTCTTT. Translated: CASSLAPSGGSEAFF.

The chain is built from TRBV11-2 and TRBJ1-1; the match to TRBD1 covers 7 bases. Trimming cost V 5 bases and J 0 bases; bases outside gene matches: 9. The CDR3 extends over 16 amino acids. Germline-derived CDR1 and CDR2 are SGHAT and FQNNGV. The CDR3 DNA sequence: TGTGCCAGCAGCCCTCAGGGGGTCTATATGAACACTGAAGCTTTCTTT. This codes for CASSPQGVYMNTEAFF.

The V gene is TRBV6-4, the J gene TRBJ1-6; 7 nucleotides align to TRBD1. In germline, CDR1 is MRHNA, CDR2 SNTAGT. V dropped 8 bases and J dropped 7; count of bases not matched to a gene: 5. The CDR3 runs 13 residues. The CDR3, as DNA: TGTGCCAGCCGAGGACAGGAAAATTCACCCCTCCACTTT. Translation gives CASRGQENSPLHF.

The genes are TRBV9 and TRBJ2-5; D unclear. Germline assignment: CDR1 SGDLS and CDR2 YYNGEE. This CDR3 region has 11 residues. V lost 4 bases and J 2 bases, leaving 3 bases between the germline ends. In DNA form, the CDR3 reads TGTGCCAGCAGCTCTCAAGAGACCCAGTACTTC. Protein sequence: CASSSQETQYF.

The V gene is TRBV30, the J gene TRBJ1-4, with D tentatively TRBD1 (5 bases). The CDR3 sequence is 13 residues long. V was trimmed by 5 bases and J by 7 bases, leaving 14 bases between them. Germline loops: CDR1 GTSNPN, CDR2 SVGIG (reference sequence). CDR3 amino acids: CAWGPGGVEKLFF. For the CDR3, the DNA is TGTGCCTGGGGCCCGGGGGGAGTTGAAAAACTGTTTTTT.

The chain has TRBV7-3 and TRBJ2-1; D perhaps matches TRBD2 (5 bases). This CDR3 region has 14 residues. Deletions cut 1 base from V and 2 bases from J, with 6 bases between. The germline gives CDR1 SGHTA, CDR2 FQGTGA. CDR3 amino acids: CASSLIATYNEQFF. The DNA for the CDR3 is TGTGCCAGCAGCTTAATAGCGACCTACAATGAGCAGTTCTTC.

The CDR3 DNA is TGTGCCAGTAGTATGTTAACAACCGCCTTCACAGATACGCAGTATTTT. It encodes CASSMLTTAFTDTQYF. The chain has TRBV19 and TRBJ2-3; no definite D call. The CDR3 consists of 16 residues. Germline-derived CDR1 and CDR2 are LNHDA and SQIVND (reference sequence). V gave up 3 bases and J gave up 2 bases, with 15 bases separating them. The full variable domain, with the rest looked up from reference TRBV19 and TRBJ2-3, is DGGITQSPKYLFRKEGQNVTLSCEQNLNHDAMYWYRQDPGQGLRLIYYSQIVNDFQKGDIAEGYSVSREKKESFPLTVTSAQKNPTAFYLCASSMLTTAFTDTQYFGPGTRLTVL.

V gene TRBV28 combines with J gene TRBJ1-2, with unresolved D. Trimming left V 5 bases short and J 8 bases short, with 12 bases between. Per germline, CDR1 MDHEN and CDR2 SYDVKM. This CDR3 has 12 amino acids. CDR3 in amino acids: CASSPQVYGYTF. CDR3 DNA sequence: TGTGCCAGCAGTCCCCAGGTGTACGGCTACACCTTC.

V gene TRBV18 combines with J gene TRBJ2-1, with 7 bases aligning to TRBD2. V lost 5 bases and J lost 8; bases outside the gene matches: 3. Germline V gene lookup returns CDR1 KGHSH and CDR2 LQKENI. The CDR3 runs 12 residues. The CDR3 nucleotides read TGTGCCAGCTCAGGACTAGTAGATGAGCAGTTCTTC. Its translation: CASSGLVDEQFF.

The J gene is TRBJ2-7, the V gene TRBV5-1; 9 bases map to TRBD2. Germline values: CDR1 SGHRS, CDR2 YFSETQ. Unmatched junction bases numbered 15, after V lost 0 bases and J lost 5 bases. The CDR3 totals 18 residues. This CDR3 reads CASSLGYSSGRIENEQYF. The CDR3 coding sequence is TGCGCCAGCAGCTTGGGATATAGTAGCGGGAGAATTGAGAACGAGCAGTACTTC.

V and J are TRBV9 and TRBJ1-3; a weak D match, TRBD1 (6 bases). The V end lost 4 bases, the J end lost 1 base, and 21 bases lay between the germline ends. The CDR3 consists of 18 residues. Germline V gene data show CDR1 as SGDLS and CDR2 as YYNGEE. The CDR3 loop reads CASSMGAGTRGSGNTIYF. CDR3 coding DNA: TGTGCCAGCAGCATGGGGGCCGGGACAAGGGGTTCTGGAAACACCATATATTTT.